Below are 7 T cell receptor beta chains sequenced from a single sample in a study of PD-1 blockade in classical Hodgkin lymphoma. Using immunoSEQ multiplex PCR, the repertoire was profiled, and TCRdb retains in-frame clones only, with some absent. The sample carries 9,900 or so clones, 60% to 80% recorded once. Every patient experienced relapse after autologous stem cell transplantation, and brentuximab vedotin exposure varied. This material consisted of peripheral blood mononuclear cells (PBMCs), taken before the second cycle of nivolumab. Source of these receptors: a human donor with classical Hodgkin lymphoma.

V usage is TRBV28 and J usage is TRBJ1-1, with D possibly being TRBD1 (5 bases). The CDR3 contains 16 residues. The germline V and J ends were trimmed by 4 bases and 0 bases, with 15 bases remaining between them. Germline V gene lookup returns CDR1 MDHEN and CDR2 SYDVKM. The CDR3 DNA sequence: TGTGCCAGCAGTTCCCCGCAGGGTTCCTTGAACACTGAAGCTTTCTTT. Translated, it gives CASSSPQGSLNTEAFF.

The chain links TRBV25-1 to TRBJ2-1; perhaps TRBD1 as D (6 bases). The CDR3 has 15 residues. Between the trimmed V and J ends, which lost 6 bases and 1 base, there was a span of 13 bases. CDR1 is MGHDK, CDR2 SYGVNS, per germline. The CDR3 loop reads CASSPQGSSYNEQFF. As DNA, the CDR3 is TGTGCCAGCAGCCCTCAGGGGTCTTCCTACAATGAGCAGTTCTTC.

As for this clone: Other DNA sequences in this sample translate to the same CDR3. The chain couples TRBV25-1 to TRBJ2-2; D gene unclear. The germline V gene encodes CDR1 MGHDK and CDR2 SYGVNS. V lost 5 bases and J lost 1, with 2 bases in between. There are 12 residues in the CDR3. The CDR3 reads CASSQNTGELFF. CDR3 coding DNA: TGTGCCAGCAGTCAGAACACCGGGGAGCTGTTTTTT.

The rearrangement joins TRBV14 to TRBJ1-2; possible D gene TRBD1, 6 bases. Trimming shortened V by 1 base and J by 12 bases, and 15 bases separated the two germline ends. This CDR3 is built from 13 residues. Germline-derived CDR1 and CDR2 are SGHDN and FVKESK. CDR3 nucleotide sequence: TGTGCCAGCAGCCAAGGAGGGTTCAGGGGTCACACCTTC. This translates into CASSQGGFRGHTF.

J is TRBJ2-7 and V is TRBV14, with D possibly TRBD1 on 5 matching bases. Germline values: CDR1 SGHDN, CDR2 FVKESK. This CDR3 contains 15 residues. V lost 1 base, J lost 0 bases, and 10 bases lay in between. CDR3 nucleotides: TGTGCCAGCAGCCAAGTCCAACAGGCCTCCTACGAGCAGTACTTC. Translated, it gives CASSQVQQASYEQYF.

The CDR3 coding sequence is TGTGCCACGAAAAAATCCGCCCCACTGGGGGCATGGCGGGAGGGTCCAAGACTCGGGGAGCAGTTCTTC. Its translation is CATKKSAPLGAWREGPRLGEQFF. The chain recombines TRBV15 with TRBJ2-1, with 9 bases matching TRBD2. This CDR3 is built from 23 residues. The V and J ends lost 9 bases and 10 bases, in that order; junction bases with no gene match: 40. Germline V gene data show CDR1 as LNHNV and CDR2 as YYDKDF (reference sequence).

CDR3 nucleotides: TGTGCCAGCAGCTCCCCCAAAGGGGGCCGGTATTTCTACGGCTACACCTTC. As protein: CASSSPKGGRYFYGYTF. V is TRBV7-9 and J is TRBJ1-2, with 7 bases matching TRBD1. Looked up from germline, CDR1 is SEHNR and CDR2 is FQNEAQ (reference sequence). With V trimmed by 4 bases and J by 8 bases, 19 bases remained unmatched. The CDR3 spans 17 residues.